These 25 T cell receptor beta chains share one sample of origin, sequenced in a study of tissue T cells after allogeneic stem cell transplantation. Time point described: mouse harvest day 14 after allogeneic transplant. The graft held 10^6 splenic CD5+ T cells and 10^7 T-cell-depleted bone marrow cells. TCRdb's copy holds only in-frame clones and misses some; the assay was immunoSEQ multiplex PCR. The sample records a few thousand clones, approximately 50% being singletons. The material sequenced was liver tissue. These receptors came from a female BALB/c mouse given C57BL/6 T cells with graft-versus-host disease after an allogeneic hematopoietic cell transplant.

On this clone: Genes and germline are mouse. Coverage ceases 1 residue before the CDR3 finishes, and the germline J gene fills in the end. This chain links TRBV5 with TRBJ1-1; 7 bases fit TRBD1. J lost 4 bases, V lost 0 bases, and 11 bases had no gene match. Germline lookup yields CDR1 LGHNA and CDR2 YNLKQL (reference sequence). The CDR3 consists of 17 residues. The covered CDR3 bases are TGTGCCAGCAGCCAAGATCTTCAGGGGGGCGCGGGCACAGAAGTCTTC. It encodes CASSQDLQGGAGTEVF. The complete CDR3 sequence is CASSQDLQGGAGTEVFF.

With respect to this clone: Mouse germline and gene names are used. The DNA ends 1 residue before the CDR3 does, and the rest of the CDR3 is filled in from the germline J gene. This chain uses TRBV19 with TRBJ2-1; D ambiguous. Germline CDR1 and CDR2: FNHDT and SITEND (reference sequence). The CDR3 runs 14 residues. The germline V and J ends were trimmed by 4 bases and 1 base, with 9 bases remaining between them. The sequenced part of the CDR3 DNA is TGTGCCAGCAGTTCGAGACCAAACTATGCTGAGCAGTTC. This sequence encodes CASSSRPNYAEQF. The whole CDR3 sequence reads CASSSRPNYAEQFF.

As concerns this clone: Any gene name here is a mouse gene name. The CDR3 end is not reached by the read, which stops 1 residue before it; the germline J gene fills it in. This rearrangement joins TRBV12-2 to TRBJ2-5; D may correspond to TRBD1 or TRBD2 (5 bases each). Trimming stripped 0 bases from V and 5 bases from J, with 8 bases between. The CDR3 sequence is 13 residues long. CDR1 is SGHLS and CDR2 is HYDKME in the germline V gene. The DNA read from the CDR3 is TGTGCCAGCTCTCTCCAGGGACGAGACACCCAGTAC. Its protein product is CASSLQGRDTQY. The full CDR3 reads CASSLQGRDTQYF.

As for this clone: The gene names here belong to mouse. The CDR3 goes on 1 residue after the read ends, and that part is filled in from the germline J gene. The genes are TRBV26 and TRBJ2-3, with D possibly TRBD2 on 6 matching bases. CDR3 length: 15 amino acids. Deletions cut 6 bases from V and 1 base from J, with 14 bases between. Germline loops: CDR1 KGHPV, CDR2 FQNQEV (reference sequence). This CDR3 reads CASRPGGGGAETLYF. The part of the CDR3 DNA that was read is TGTGCCAGCAGACCGGGGGGAGGAGGTGCAGAAACGCTGTAT.

Comments on this clone: Gene names are mouse gene names. The read ends 1 residue shy of where the CDR3 ends; the end is completed using the germline J gene. The genes are TRBV19 and TRBJ2-4; 9 positions match TRBD2. In germline, CDR1 is FNHDT, CDR2 SITEND (reference sequence). V was clipped by 4 bases and J by 0 bases; unmatched bases: 6. CDR3 length: 16 amino acids. The CDR3 DNA, read in part, is TGTGCCAGCAGTCTTGGGGGGGCGACTAGTCAAAACACCTTGTAC. It yields the protein CASSLGGATSQNTLY. The full CDR3 protein reads CASSLGGATSQNTLYF.

Worth noting for this clone: Genes here carry mouse names. The read terminates 1 residue ahead of where the CDR3 ends, so the germline J gene completes it. The chain recombines TRBV13-1 with TRBJ2-7, with 8 bases matching TRBD2. The J segment lost 5 bases and the V segment lost 3 bases, leaving 1 base of the junction unmatched. Germline lookup yields CDR1 NSHNY and CDR2 SYGAGN. The length of the CDR3 is 12 residues. The sequenced CDR3 bases are TGTGCCAGCAGTGCGACTGGGGATGAACAGTAC. Encoded protein: CASSATGDEQY. The entire CDR3 protein is CASSATGDEQYF.

A word on this clone: Gene and germline names: mouse. Read coverage stops 1 residue before the CDR3 terminus; the germline J gene supplies the remainder. The chain uses TRBV12-1 and TRBJ2-5; no definite D call. Germline values: CDR1 SGHSN, CDR2 HYEKVE. The CDR3 runs 14 residues. Trimming removed 0 bases at V and 0 bases at J, with 6 bases between. The CDR3 here is CASSLTSNQDTQYF. The part of the CDR3 DNA that was read is TGTGCCAGCTCTCTCACCAGTAACCAAGACACCCAGTAC.

About this clone: Gene names denote mouse genes. With the read ending 1 residue before the CDR3 end, the germline J gene is used to fill in that end. The chain employs TRBV13-2 and TRBJ1-6; TRBD1 might be the D (5 bases). TRBJ1-6 is treated as an ORF (open reading frame) with a function not yet certain. The CDR3 runs 16 residues. Germline V gene lookup returns CDR1 NNHNN and CDR2 SYGAGS (reference sequence). Trimming shortened V by 0 bases and J by 3 bases, and 10 bases separated the two germline ends. Partial CDR3 DNA: TGTGCCAGCGGTGATGCGACAGTCCTCTATAATTCGCCCCTCTAC. Protein product: CASGDATVLYNSPLY. Given in full, the CDR3 is CASGDATVLYNSPLYF.

This clone was recorded a few times. The listed genes are named as in mouse. The sequence runs out 1 residue before the end of the CDR3; the remainder is reconstructed from the germline J gene. This chain joins TRBV16 and TRBJ1-2; D unclear. The CDR3 is 13 residues long. The germline CDR1 and CDR2 sequences are SGHSA and FRNQAP. Trimming stripped 5 bases from V and 2 bases from J, with 9 bases between. This CDR3 is CASSRGPNSDYTF. The sequenced CDR3 bases are TGTGCAAGCAGCCGGGGTCCTAACTCCGACTACACC.

Turning to this clone: Genes and germline come from the mouse. The read terminates 1 residue ahead of where the CDR3 ends, so the germline J gene completes it. V and J are TRBV5 and TRBJ2-2; the match to TRBD2 covers 12 bases. Trimming at V came to 4 bases and at J to 1 base, leaving 4 bases not matched to a gene. This CDR3 has 17 amino acids. Looked up from germline, CDR1 is LGHNA and CDR2 is YNLKQL (reference sequence). The CDR3 region is CASSPPGLGGNTGQLYF. The sequenced CDR3 bases are TGTGCCAGCAGCCCTCCGGGACTGGGGGGAAACACCGGGCAGCTCTAC.

About this clone itself: Gene names denote mouse genes. The read ends 1 residue early relative to the CDR3; the germline J gene fills the gap. V and J are TRBV19 and TRBJ1-2; tentative D call: TRBD1 (5 bases). The ends were cut back, 5 bases at V and 0 bases at J, with 5 bases in the middle. Germline V CDR1 and CDR2: FNHDT, SITEND (reference sequence). The CDR3 loop spans 12 amino acids. The chain's CDR3 is CASRTANSDYTF. CDR3 DNA, as far as it was read: TGTGCCAGCAGGACAGCAAACTCCGACTACACC.

Only a few counts were recorded for this clone. Mouse gene names apply. Read coverage stops 1 residue before the CDR3 terminus; the germline J gene supplies the remainder. The chain carries TRBV12-1 and TRBJ2-7, with 7 bases fitting TRBD2. Germline-derived CDR1 and CDR2 are SGHSN and HYEKVE. Trimming took 2 bases from V and 4 from J; bases not matched to a gene: 4. The CDR3 is 13 residues long. Partial CDR3 DNA: TGTGCCAGCTCTCCGGGGGGGGTTTATGAACAGTAC. Residues: CASSPGGVYEQY. The entire CDR3 is CASSPGGVYEQYF.

Points on this clone: Mouse gene names and germline throughout. The read ends 1 residue before the CDR3 terminus; that terminus is restored from the germline J gene. The genes are TRBV24 and TRBJ1-5; D is uncertain. Trimming cost V 3 bases and J 0 bases, with 9 bases left between them. Germline CDR1 reads KGHTA; CDR2 reads FRNEEI. The CDR3 consists of 15 residues. The part of the CDR3 DNA that was read is TGTGCCAGCAGTCTCCTCCCAGATAACAACCAGGCTCCGCTT. Translated, it gives CASSLLPDNNQAPL. The whole CDR3 protein reads CASSLLPDNNQAPLF.

Concerning this clone itself: Mouse names are used for the genes. Read data end 1 residue before the CDR3 end; the end is taken from the germline J gene. The chain carries TRBV13-2 and TRBJ2-5, with 11 positions matching TRBD2. The CDR3 totals 14 residues. Germline CDR1 NNHNN, CDR2 SYGAGS (reference sequence). The trim removed 3 bases at V and 4 bases at J, leaving 1 base unmatched. CDR3 region: CASGGTGGKDTQYF. CDR3 DNA (partial): TGTGCCAGCGGTGGGACTGGGGGGAAAGACACCCAGTAC.

With regard to this clone: Gene and germline names: mouse. The CDR3 end falls 1 residue outside the read, so it is completed with the germline J gene. The V call is TRBV31, the J call TRBJ2-5; 8 bases fit TRBD1. There are 13 residues in the CDR3. The trim removed 0 bases at V and 6 bases at J, leaving 2 bases unmatched. Germline V CDR1 and CDR2: GKSSPN, SITVG. This chain's CDR3 is CAWSLRDRDTQYF. The covered CDR3 bases are TGTGCCTGGAGTCTCCGGGACAGGGACACCCAGTAC.

The sample holds a few counts of this clone. Genes and germline are mouse. The CDR3 is cut off 1 residue early in the read; its end comes from the germline J gene. V usage is TRBV26 and J usage is TRBJ2-4, with 10 bases fitting TRBD2. This CDR3 is built from 16 residues. V lost 2 bases and J lost 7; bases outside the gene matches: 9. Germline lookup yields CDR1 KGHPV and CDR2 FQNQEV (reference sequence). Incomplete CDR3 DNA: TGTGCCAGCAGTCTGAGAGACTGGGGGGCGCAGGACACCTTGTAC. Its translation is CASSLRDWGAQDTLY. The full CDR3 sequence reads CASSLRDWGAQDTLYF.

Concerning this clone itself: Gene names and germline match the mouse. With the read ending 1 residue before the CDR3 end, the germline J gene is used to fill in that end. The genes are TRBV20 and TRBJ2-4, with 8 positions matching TRBD1. The CDR3 contains 14 residues. CDR1 is GFQATS, CDR2 STVNSAI, per germline. The trim removed 3 bases at V and 0 bases at J, leaving 2 bases unmatched. The CDR3 sequence is CGARQGGSQNTLYF. The covered CDR3 bases are TGTGGTGCTAGACAGGGGGGTAGTCAAAACACCTTGTAC.

A note on this clone: Each gene name is a mouse one. With the read ending 1 residue before the CDR3 end, the germline J gene is used to fill in that end. The chain joins TRBV19 to TRBJ1-4; TRBD1 aligns across 7 bases. Germline V gene sequence: CDR1 FNHDT, CDR2 SITEND (reference sequence). The V and J ends lost 4 bases and 5 bases, in that order; junction bases with no gene match: 5. The CDR3 extends over 14 amino acids. CDR3 bases read: TGTGCCAGCAGTCCAGGGGGGGGAAACGAAAGATTATTT. Its protein product is CASSPGGGNERLF. In full, the CDR3 is CASSPGGGNERLFF.

This clone is a singleton in its sample. The germline and genes are mouse ones. The read terminates 1 residue before the CDR3 end, so the remaining end is supplied by the germline J gene. The gene calls are TRBV15 and TRBJ1-1; D is uncertain. The CDR3 extends over 11 amino acids. Deletions cut 6 bases from V and 1 base from J, with 3 bases between. CDR1 is SGHND and CDR2 is FRSKSL in the germline V gene. Partial CDR3 DNA: TGTGCCAGCAGGGGGAACACAGAAGTCTTC. It encodes CASRGNTEVF. The CDR3 reads in full as CASRGNTEVFF.

This clone counts as hyperexpanded. The listed genes are named as in mouse. The missing CDR3 end, 1 residue past where the read stops, is filled in from the germline J gene. Other DNA sequences in this specimen translate into the identical CDR3. The chain uses TRBV4 and TRBJ2-5; D unresolved. The CDR3 consists of 11 residues. CDR1 is LGHDT and CDR2 is YNNKQL in the germline V gene (reference sequence). Trimming cost V 4 bases and J 6 bases, with 5 bases left between them. The sequenced part of the CDR3 DNA is TGTGCCAGCAGCTGGGTGGACACCCAGTAC. It encodes CASSWVDTQY. The full CDR3 protein is CASSWVDTQYF.

Note on this clone: All gene names here are mouse names. The DNA ends 1 residue before the CDR3 does, and the rest of the CDR3 is filled in from the germline J gene. This chain links TRBV19 with TRBJ2-3; possibly TRBD2 for D (7 bases). Germline CDR1 is FNHDT and CDR2 is SITEND (reference sequence). Trimming shortened V by 1 base and J by 2 bases, and 11 bases separated the two germline ends. This CDR3 spans 15 amino acids. CDR3 amino acids: CASSIWGAYAETLYF. The DNA read from the CDR3 is TGTGCCAGCAGTATATGGGGGGCGTATGCAGAAACGCTGTAT.

For this clone: These gene names are mouse names. With the read ending 1 residue before the CDR3 end, the germline J gene is used to fill in that end. The genes are TRBV26 and TRBJ1-6; D unresolved. TRBJ1-6 belongs to the ORF category, with a function that is uncertain. Germline CDR1 reads KGHPV; CDR2 reads FQNQEV (reference sequence). Trimming took off 2 bases at V and 0 bases at J, with 2 bases between the two ends. The CDR3 consists of 14 residues. Incomplete CDR3 DNA: TGTGCCAGCAGTCTGAGTTCCTATAATTCGCCCCTCTAC. Translating gives CASSLSSYNSPLY. The full CDR3 reads CASSLSSYNSPLYF.

As to this clone: Mouse gene names apply. Read sequence stops 1 residue before the CDR3 end, and the germline J gene provides the missing end. The chain couples TRBV13-3 to TRBJ2-7; 14 bases are a match to TRBD2. The CDR3 extends over 13 amino acids. Trimming removed 9 bases from V and 7 bases from J; junction bases left unmatched: 6. Germline V lookup: CDR1 NNHDY, CDR2 SYVADS. The part of the CDR3 DNA that was read is TGTGCCACCGGGACTGGGGGGGCGCGAGAACAGTAC. This gives the protein CATGTGGAREQY. The whole CDR3 is CATGTGGAREQYF.

This clone is deemed large. The listed genes are named as in mouse. From the germline J gene comes the end of the CDR3, since the read stops 1 residue before it. The V and J genes are TRBV16 and TRBJ1-2, with D perhaps TRBD1 (5 bases). This CDR3 region has 14 residues. Trimming left V 5 bases short and J 1 base short, with 11 bases between. Germline values: CDR1 SGHSA, CDR2 FRNQAP. The DNA read from the CDR3 is TGTGCAAGCAGCCAGTGGGGGGAAAACTCCGACTACACC. Protein sequence: CASSQWGENSDYT. The complete CDR3 reads CASSQWGENSDYTF.

A remark on this clone: The gene names given are mouse names. The CDR3 is CASSLRGSDYTF. Partial CDR3 DNA: TGTGCCAGCTCTCTGAGGGGATCCGACTACACC. The J gene is TRBJ1-2, the V gene TRBV12-1; D might be TRBD1 (5 bases). The read ends 1 residue early relative to the CDR3; the germline J gene fills the gap. V shed 1 base and J shed 5 bases, with 7 bases lying between them. The CDR3 runs to 12 residues. CDR1 and CDR2 (germline): SGHSN, HYEKVE.